Given below is one TCR beta chain in context. Its recognized antigen is unknown. No per-base quality is available; no much larger clone lies one base away. The entry originates in a study of T cell changes during pregnancy in multiple sclerosis (dated 2019 in TCRdb). About the full investigation: Changes in the T cell repertoire over the course of pregnancy were examined in this study in women with multiple sclerosis.

Receptor libraries were prepared by the immunoSEQ multiplex PCR assay. TCRdb limited this immuneACCESS table to in-frame rearrangements with V and J called. A share of clones is missing; checked studies link under half to unresolved V genes, and the rest is unexplained. The sample table lists tens of thousands of clones, 80% to 95% of them with a count of one. The ten most abundant clones make up around 2% of the sample. Inclusive of the bounding cysteine and phenylalanine, the CDR3 is 16 residues long. Only CDR3 DNA remains: 48 bases, in frame from the first base. CDR1 and CDR2, per the germline V gene, are MNHEY and SVGAGI. Clipping removes 0 bases from V and 4 bases from J, with 6 as the unmatched junction base count.

This TCR came from a female donor in good health, enrolled as a control in a pregnancy study. The source was peripheral blood, collected in the third trimester of pregnancy. The sequence joins TRBV6-5 to TRBJ1-2, with 9 bases in between that match TRBD1. The CDR3 region reads CASSYSTGGEGYGYTF. The DNA is as follows: TGTGCCAGCAGTTACTCGACAGGGGGAGAGGGCTATGGCTACACCTTC.